This T cell receptor (beta chain) was recorded in a study of response to subunit inactivated influenza vaccine. Trimming removed 3 bases from V and 5 bases from J, with 10 bases in between. The germline gives CDR1 LGHDT, CDR2 YNNKEL (reference sequence). The length of the CDR3 is 14 residues. The study, taken as a whole, reports: With each seasonal influenza vaccination, the authors suggested, few new T cells are recruited.

This clonotype was picked up many times. Its matching antigen is unknown. TCRdb ran MiXCR on the RT-PCR reads and lists one entry per CDR3 protein. There are 530,000 or so distinct CDR3 sequences in the sample; 13% to 15% occur only once, and around 10% lies in the top ten. The specimen comprised PBMCs from blood, sampled roughly 12 days after vaccination. The TCR sequence derives from a man aged 45-60 years who received an inactivated influenza vaccine. V and J are TRBV3-1 and TRBJ2-2; D ambiguous. The CDR3 protein is CASSQDGRTGELFF. The CDR3 nucleotides are TGTGCCAGCAGCCAGGACGGAAGGACCGGGGAGCTGTTTTTT.